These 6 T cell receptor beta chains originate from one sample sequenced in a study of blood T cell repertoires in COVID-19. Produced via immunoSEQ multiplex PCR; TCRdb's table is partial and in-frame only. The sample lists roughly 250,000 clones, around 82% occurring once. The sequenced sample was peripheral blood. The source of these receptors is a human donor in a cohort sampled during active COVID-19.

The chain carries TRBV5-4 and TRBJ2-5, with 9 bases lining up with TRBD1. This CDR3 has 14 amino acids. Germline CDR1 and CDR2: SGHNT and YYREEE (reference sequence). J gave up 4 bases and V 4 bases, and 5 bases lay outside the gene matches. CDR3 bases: TGTGCCAGCAGCCCACAGGGGGCGAGAGAGACCCAGTACTTC. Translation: CASSPQGARETQYF.

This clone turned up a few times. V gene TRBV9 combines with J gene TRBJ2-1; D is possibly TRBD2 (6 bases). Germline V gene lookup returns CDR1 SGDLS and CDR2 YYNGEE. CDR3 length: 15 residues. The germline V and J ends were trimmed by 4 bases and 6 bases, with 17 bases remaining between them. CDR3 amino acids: CASSPRGADGNEQFF. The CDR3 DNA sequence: TGTGCCAGCAGCCCTCGCGGGGCCGATGGCAATGAGCAGTTCTTC.

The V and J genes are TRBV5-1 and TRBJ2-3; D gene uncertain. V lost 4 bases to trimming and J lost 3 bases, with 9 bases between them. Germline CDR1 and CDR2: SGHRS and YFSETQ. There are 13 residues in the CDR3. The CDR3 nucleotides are TGCGCCAGCAGCCAGCTAGTTACAGATACGCAGTATTTT. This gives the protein CASSQLVTDTQYF.

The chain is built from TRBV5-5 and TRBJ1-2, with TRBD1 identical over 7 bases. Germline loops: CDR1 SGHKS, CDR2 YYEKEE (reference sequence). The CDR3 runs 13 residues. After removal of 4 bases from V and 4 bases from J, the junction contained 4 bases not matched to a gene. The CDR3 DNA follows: TGTGCCAGCAGCGCGACAGGGATCTATGGCTACACCTTC. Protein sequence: CASSATGIYGYTF.

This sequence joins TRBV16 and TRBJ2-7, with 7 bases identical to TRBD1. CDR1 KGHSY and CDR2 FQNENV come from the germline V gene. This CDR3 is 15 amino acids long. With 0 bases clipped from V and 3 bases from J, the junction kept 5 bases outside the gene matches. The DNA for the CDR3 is TGTGCCAGCAGCCAATCGGACAGGTTAATCTACGAGCAGTACTTC. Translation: CASSQSDRLIYEQYF. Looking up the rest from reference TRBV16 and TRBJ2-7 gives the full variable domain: GEEVAQTPKHLVRGEGQKAKLYCAPIKGHSYVFWYQQVLKNEFKFLISFQNENVFDETGMPKERFSAKCLPNSPCSLEIQATKLEDSAVYFCASSQSDRLIYEQYFGPGTRLTVT.

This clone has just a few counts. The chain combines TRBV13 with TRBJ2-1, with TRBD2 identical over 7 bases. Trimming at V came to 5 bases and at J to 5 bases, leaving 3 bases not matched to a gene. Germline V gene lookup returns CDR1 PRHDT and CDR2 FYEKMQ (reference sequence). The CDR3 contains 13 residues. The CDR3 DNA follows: TGTGCCAGCAGCCGGGGGACTAACAATGAGCAGTTCTTC. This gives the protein CASSRGTNNEQFF.